Many counts were recorded for the clone carrying this TCR beta chain. Its antigen is still unknown. Via MiXCR, TCRdb re-called the reads, giving one row per CDR3 protein. The data show hundreds of thousands of distinct CDR3 sequences, about 30% seen once. After removal of 1 base from V and 7 bases from J, the junction contained 3 bases not matched to a gene. This CDR3 has 13 amino acids. Germline V gene data show CDR1 as SGHTA and CDR2 as FQGNSA. This sample is part of a study of T cell repertoires in cytomegalovirus infection. Turning to the study itself: Recently described HLA-C-restricted plus well-studied HLA-B-restricted CMV epitopes were used. Indicated by public TCR beta signatures were CMV infection and matching HLA type. Study-wide findings and caveats: What dominated the ex vivo response were HLA-C-restricted CMV-specific TCR beta clonotypes. Of the TCR beta families, the public ones yielded a cumulative frequency that identified carriers of CMV plus the relevant HLA.

This sequence originates from a human donor in good health (CMV status not recorded). Some clones in this sample may be carry-over from other donors' samples. J is TRBJ2-5 and V is TRBV7-2; 7 bases align to TRBD2. Material: cultured PBMCs, obtained from culture after CMV antigen stimulation. The CDR3 bases are TGTGCCAGCAGCTTAGATGGGAGGGGGACCCAGTACTTC. Its translation: CASSLDGRGTQYF.